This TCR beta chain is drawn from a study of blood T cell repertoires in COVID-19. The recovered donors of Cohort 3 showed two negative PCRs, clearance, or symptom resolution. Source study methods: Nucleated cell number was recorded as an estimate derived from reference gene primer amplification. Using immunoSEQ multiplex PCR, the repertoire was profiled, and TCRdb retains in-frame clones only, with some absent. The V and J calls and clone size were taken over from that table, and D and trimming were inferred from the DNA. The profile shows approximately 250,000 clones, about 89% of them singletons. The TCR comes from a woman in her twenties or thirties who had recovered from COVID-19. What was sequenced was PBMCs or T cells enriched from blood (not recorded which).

CDR3 DNA: TGTGCCAGCAGCTTCATCAACACTGAAGCTTTCTTT. Its translation: CASSFINTEAFF. The chain carries TRBV5-4 and TRBJ1-1; D not certain. Germline CDR1 reads SGHNT; CDR2 reads YYREEE (reference sequence). The CDR3 has 12 amino acids. V was pared by 2 bases and J by 2 bases, with 4 bases between. Combining the CDR3 with reference TRBV5-4 and TRBJ1-1 gives the whole variable domain ETGVTQSPTHLIKTRGQQVTLRCSSQSGHNTVSWYQQALGQGPQFIFQYYREEENGRGNFPPRFSGLQFPNYSSELNVNALELDDSALYLCASSFINTEAFFGQGTRLTVV.